The clone carrying this T cell receptor beta chain showed up just a few times. Its target is not known. This sample was taken from a study of T cells in Graves' hyperthyroidism and ophthalmopathy. Study results and caveats: Prediction of ophthalmopathy progression came a median approximately 6.5 months pre-onset. Blood shared most expanded thyroid clonotypes above 0.001.

V lost 3 bases to trimming and J lost 6 bases; unmatched junction nucleotides: 8. The CDR3 is made up of 15 amino acids. CDR1 is SGDLS, CDR2 YYNGEE, per germline. Amplification of TCR beta CDR3 regions used RNA as the template. With the HTBI primer set, the TCR CDR3 went through a first round of RT-PCR. TCRdb called the multiplex PCR reads again in MiXCR, with one record for every CDR3 protein. The sample shows approximately 870,000 distinct CDR3 sequences, roughly 40% of them seen only once. The sequenced sample consisted of blood. The chain is built from TRBV9 and TRBJ2-2, with TRBD1 matching over 7 bases. The clonotype was recovered from a man aged 18 to 30 with Graves' hyperthyroidism. The CDR3 sequence is CASSETGPGAGELFF. CDR3 DNA sequence: TGTGCCAGCAGCGAGACAGGGCCCGGGGCCGGGGAGCTGTTTTTT.